Listed below are T cell receptor beta chains from one sample, sequenced in a study of T cell responses to AZD1222 COVID-19 vaccine. Sequencing was performed with immunoSEQ multiplex PCR; in TCRdb, only in-frame clones are kept and a portion is missing. Seen here are 150,000 to 200,000 clones, roughly 88% observed once, and the top ten hold over 0.85%. Sequences were derived from peripheral blood, sampled on day 0 of AZD1222 vaccination. The receptors shown here come from an adult in good health. Each CDR3 is given with its conserved first and last residue. D genes are given only for firm matches. Some rows mark clone size as missing; the rest say once, few, many or name a class of expanded clone.

v_call	d_call	j_call	clone_size	cdr3_aa	cdr3_nt
TRBV27	TRBD1	TRBJ1-5	.	CASSSRQGNSNQPQHF	TGTGCCAGCAGTTCCCGACAGGGGAACAGCAATCAGCCCCAGCATTTT
TRBV2	TRBD1	TRBJ1-5	.	CASSEEGQGGYSNQPQHF	TGTGCCAGCAGCGAAGAGGGACAGGGGGGGTATAGCAATCAGCCCCAGCATTTT
TRBV7-9	.	TRBJ1-3	.	CASGSGNTIYF	TGTGCCAGCGGGAGTGGAAACACCATATATTTT
TRBV28	.	TRBJ1-6	.	CASGTPGRGNSPLHF	TGTGCCAGTGGGACTCCCGGGAGGGGTAATTCACCCCTCCACTTT
TRBV6-4	.	TRBJ1-5	.	CASSDETAGNQPQHF	TGTGCCAGCAGTGACGAGACGGCAGGCAATCAGCCCCAGCATTTT
TRBV7-2	.	TRBJ2-1	.	CASSPKVGTYNEQFF	TGTGCCAGCAGCCCTAAGGTTGGTACCTACAATGAGCAGTTCTTC
TRBV3-1/TRBV3-2	TRBD2	TRBJ2-3	once	CASSQLAGGSTDTQYF	TGTGCCAGCAGCCAATTAGCGGGGGGAAGCACAGATACGCAGTATTTT
TRBV5-6	TRBD1	TRBJ2-7	.	CASSPGQGAYEQYF	TGTGCCAGCAGCCCCGGACAGGGGGCTTACGAGCAGTACTTC
TRBV12-3/TRBV12-4	.	TRBJ2-7	once	CASGHAGYEQYF	TGTGCCAGCGGACATGCGGGTTACGAGCAGTACTTC
TRBV24-1	TRBD1	TRBJ2-1	.	CATSGQGSHEQFF	TGTGCCACCAGTGGACAGGGGTCCCATGAGCAGTTCTTC
TRBV29-1	.	TRBJ2-7	.	CSVEARRGYEQYF	TGCAGCGTTGAAGCCCGCAGGGGCTACGAGCAGTACTTC
TRBV3-1/TRBV3-2	TRBD1	TRBJ1-6	.	CASKGQGGSPLHF	TGTGCCAGCAAGGGACAGGGGGGTTCACCCCTCCACTTT
TRBV28	.	TRBJ1-2	.	CASTTSGAGYGYTF	TGTGCCAGCACCACGTCCGGGGCCGGCTATGGCTACACCTTC
TRBV3-1/TRBV3-2	.	TRBJ1-2	.	CASSQNPGAGADGYTF	TGTGCCAGCAGCCAGAACCCCGGAGCGGGGGCGGATGGCTACACCTTC
TRBV14	TRBD2	TRBJ2-2	.	CASSQASGRGRTGELFF	TGTGCCAGCAGCCAAGCTAGCGGGAGGGGGAGAACCGGGGAGCTGTTTTTT
TRBV6-2/TRBV6-3	TRBD1	TRBJ1-1	.	CASSYKTGVNTEAFF	TGTGCCAGCAGTTACAAGACAGGGGTGAACACTGAAGCTTTCTTT
TRBV6-2/TRBV6-3	.	TRBJ1-4	.	CASSYPRETNEKLFF	TGTGCCAGCAGTTACCCCAGGGAGACTAATGAAAAACTGTTTTTT
TRBV7-2	.	TRBJ2-7	once	CASSLVMRGIYEQYF	TGTGCCAGCAGCTTAGTTATGCGGGGAATCTACGAGCAGTACTTC